Each of the 23 T cell receptor beta chains below was sequenced from the same sample in a study of blood T cell repertoires in COVID-19. Data came from immunoSEQ multiplex PCR; TCRdb stores just in-frame clones and leaves some out. The sample has under 85,000 clones; nearly 90% are singletons. Sequenced: peripheral blood. The receptor source for this set is a man in his fifties or sixties with acute or convalescent COVID-19.

The CDR3 region has the DNA TGTGCCATCAGTGAGTCTTGGGCTAGCGGGGGTCTTATGCGGGAGCAGTACTTC. Protein product: CAISESWASGGLMREQYF. The chain recombines TRBV10-3 with TRBJ2-7; TRBD2 matches 10 bases. Trimming took 0 bases from V and 7 from J; bases not matched to a gene: 15. Germline assignment: CDR1 ENHRY and CDR2 SYGVKD. This CDR3 has 18 residues.

This rearrangement joins TRBV6-6 to TRBJ1-2, with 7 bases that match TRBD1. The ends lost 4 bases at V and 2 bases at J; junction bases unmatched: 7. CDR1 and CDR2 from the germline V gene are MNHNY and SVGAGI (reference sequence). The CDR3 covers 15 residues. Written as DNA, the CDR3 is TGTGCCAGCAGTTTTTACAGGGGCTCGAACTATGGCTACACCTTC. Translating it yields CASSFYRGSNYGYTF.

Here the CDR3 DNA reads TGCGCCAGCAGCTTGACCATCGGACAGGGGAATGAAGCTTTCTTT. This gives the protein CASSLTIGQGNEAFF. This chain links TRBV5-1 with TRBJ1-1; TRBD1 matches 9 bases. The J segment lost 7 bases and the V segment lost 1 base, leaving 8 bases of the junction unmatched. The CDR3 has 15 residues. Germline-derived CDR1 and CDR2 are SGHRS and YFSETQ.

This clone was found once. The chain links TRBV7-6 to TRBJ2-1; 13 bases line up with TRBD2. The germline V gene has CDR1 SGHVS and CDR2 FNYEAQ. The CDR3 is 17 amino acids. The V gene end was trimmed by 5 bases and the J gene end by 2 bases; junction bases not matched to a gene: 6. In DNA form, the CDR3 reads TGTGCCAGCAGCGTCGGGACTAGCGGGAACACCTACAATGAGCAGTTCTTC. Translated: CASSVGTSGNTYNEQFF.

This rearrangement joins TRBV2 to TRBJ1-5; 8 nucleotides line up with TRBD1. The CDR3 is 16 residues long. J gave up 3 bases and V 3 bases, and 7 bases lay outside the gene matches. CDR1 and CDR2 (germline): SNHLY, FYNNEI. The CDR3 here is CASSELGQENNQPQHF. The CDR3 coding sequence is TGTGCCAGCAGTGAGTTGGGACAGGAAAACAATCAGCCCCAGCATTTT.

The chain carries TRBV27 and TRBJ2-1, with TRBD1 identical over 9 bases. CDR1 and CDR2 (germline): MNHEY, SMNVEV (reference sequence). After removal of 3 bases from V and 7 bases from J, the junction contained 10 bases not matched to a gene. The CDR3 consists of 16 residues. CDR3 in amino acids: CASSFVSGTGLNEQFF. CDR3 in DNA: TGTGCCAGCAGTTTCGTATCCGGGACAGGGCTTAATGAGCAGTTCTTC.

Only one count was recorded for this clone. In DNA, the CDR3 is TGCACCAGCAGTAGCGGGAGCTCCTACAATGAGCAGTTCTTC. As protein: CTSSSGSSYNEQFF. The chain joins TRBV1 to TRBJ2-1; the table calls TRBD2, which could not be checked here. TRBV1 is a known pseudogene. The CDR3 covers 14 residues.

The chain links TRBV19 to TRBJ2-5, with TRBD1 matching 7 bases. After removal of 7 bases from V and 5 bases from J, the junction contained 7 bases not matched to a gene. Germline CDR1 and CDR2: LNHDA and SQIVND (reference sequence). The CDR3 sequence is 13 residues long. The CDR3 DNA follows: TGTGCCAGTACCTCGACAGGGTTGGAGACCCAGTACTTC. Translated, it gives CASTSTGLETQYF.

V is TRBV27 and J is TRBJ1-5; 8 bases line up with TRBD1. The CDR3 totals 13 residues. V trimming: 6 bases; J trimming: 6 bases; junction bases outside the gene matches: 4. From germline, CDR1 is MNHEY and CDR2 SMNVEV (reference sequence). The CDR3 region is CASSPDRGQPQHF. The CDR3, as DNA: TGTGCCAGCAGCCCCGACAGGGGTCAGCCCCAGCATTTT.

The rearrangement joins TRBV6-6 to TRBJ1-1, with 8 bases aligning to TRBD1. This CDR3 is 15 amino acids long. V was pared by 6 bases and J by 1 base, with 7 bases of the junction left unmatched. CDR1 and CDR2 from the germline V gene are MNHNY and SVGAGI (reference sequence). CDR3 DNA: TGTGCCAGCAGGGCCCAGGGGGCTTCGAACACTGAAGCTTTCTTT. Its translation is CASRAQGASNTEAFF.

J is TRBJ2-7 and V is TRBV5-1, with TRBD1 as a possible D gene (8 bases). V was trimmed by 0 bases and J by 2 bases, leaving 15 bases between them. The CDR3 is 16 residues long. Germline CDR1 SGHRS, CDR2 YFSETQ. CDR3 loop: CASSLAGGQATYEQYF. In nucleotides, the CDR3 is TGCGCCAGCAGCTTGGCGGGGGGACAGGCAACCTACGAGCAGTACTTC.

A word on this clone: In the same sample, other DNA sequences code for this CDR3. The gene calls are TRBV19 and TRBJ1-2, with 7 nucleotides matching TRBD1. Germline values: CDR1 LNHDA, CDR2 SQIVND (reference sequence). J was trimmed by 7 bases and V by 5 bases; bases with no gene match: 7. The CDR3 is 13 amino acids. The CDR3 region is CASSAGQNSGYTF. The CDR3 DNA follows: TGTGCCAGTAGTGCGGGACAGAATAGTGGCTACACCTTC.

The CDR3 is CASSFRGEPNTGELFF. The CDR3 coding sequence is TGCGCCAGCAGCTTCCGGGGGGAACCGAACACCGGGGAGCTGTTTTTT. The chain has TRBV4-1 and TRBJ2-2; TRBD2 aligns across 7 bases. This CDR3 spans 16 amino acids. With 5 bases clipped from V and 0 bases from J, the junction kept 6 bases outside the gene matches. From germline, CDR1 is MGHRA and CDR2 YSYEKL.

This chain links TRBV6-1 with TRBJ1-6; possibly TRBD1 for D (5 bases). The CDR3 loop spans 17 amino acids. V was trimmed by 0 bases and J by 7 bases, leaving 16 bases between them. Germline CDR1 and CDR2: MNHNS and SASEGT. The CDR3 DNA is TGTGCCAGCAGTGAAGCGCTTCCTGGGGGGAGGAATTCACCCCTCCACTTT. It codes for CASSEALPGGRNSPLHF.

A note on this clone: Other DNA sequences in this specimen translate into the identical CDR3. J is TRBJ1-4 and V is TRBV7-9; a possible D gene is TRBD1 (6 bases). Between the trimmed V and J ends, which lost 5 bases and 8 bases, there was a span of 21 bases. Germline V lookup: CDR1 SEHNR, CDR2 FQNEAQ (reference sequence). The CDR3 is 16 residues long. The CDR3 is CASSPLILGGREKLFF. The CDR3, as DNA: TGTGCCAGCAGCCCCCTGATTTTAGGGGGTCGGGAAAAACTGTTTTTT.

The rearrangement uses TRBV13 and TRBJ2-1; no clear D gene. The CDR3 runs to 13 residues. V lost 4 bases and J 5 bases, leaving 9 bases between the germline ends. Per germline, CDR1 PRHDT and CDR2 FYEKMQ (reference sequence). The CDR3 sequence is CASSSTVDNEQFF. In DNA form, the CDR3 reads TGTGCCAGCAGCTCAACGGTCGACAATGAGCAGTTCTTC.

The chain combines TRBV19 with TRBJ1-1; no clear D gene. Trimming cost V 5 bases and J 2 bases, with 9 bases left between them. Germline CDR1 is LNHDA and CDR2 is SQIVND (reference sequence). The CDR3 runs to 13 residues. CDR3 sequence (DNA): TGTGCCAGTAGTTTTGAGATTAACACTGAAGCTTTCTTT. It encodes CASSFEINTEAFF.

The genes are TRBV5-5 and TRBJ1-4; D perhaps matches TRBD1 (6 bases). The V gene's germline CDR1 is SGHKS and CDR2 YYEKEE (reference sequence). The CDR3 is 19 residues long. V gave up 4 bases and J gave up 7 bases, with 29 bases separating them. In nucleotides, the CDR3 is TGTGCCAGCAGCCGAATTTATCGACAGGTTTACGACAGCGGTGAAAAACTGTTTTTT. Protein sequence: CASSRIYRQVYDSGEKLFF.

This chain uses TRBV14 with TRBJ2-7, with a tentative D call TRBD2 (6 bases). Germline V gene sequence: CDR1 SGHDN, CDR2 FVKESK. The CDR3 has 13 residues. Trimming left V 4 bases short and J 7 bases short, with 14 bases between. CDR3 in DNA: TGTGCCAGCAGCCTTTTCAGCGCGGGGGAGCAGTACTTC. Translating it yields CASSLFSAGEQYF. The whole variable domain, filled in from reference TRBV14 and TRBJ2-7, reads EAGVTQFPSHSVIEKGQTVTLRCDPISGHDNLYWYRRVMGKEIKFLLHFVKESKQDESGMPNNRFLAERTGGTYSTLKVQPAELEDSGVYFCASSLFSAGEQYFGPGTRLTVT.

As to this clone: Other nucleotide sequences in the sample specify the same CDR3. V gene TRBV6-5 combines with J gene TRBJ1-5, with 7 bases matching TRBD1. Germline V gene sequence: CDR1 MNHEY, CDR2 SVGAGI. The CDR3 is 15 residues long. The V and J ends lost 0 bases and 5 bases, in that order; junction bases with no gene match: 4. CDR3 loop: CASSYSNRGDQPQHF. The CDR3 bases are TGTGCCAGCAGTTACTCAAACAGGGGCGATCAGCCCCAGCATTTT.

This sequence joins TRBV4-1 and TRBJ2-2; D call uncertain. The CDR3 is 15 amino acids. V lost 3 bases to trimming and J lost 5 bases, with 13 bases between them. CDR1 is MGHRA and CDR2 is YSYEKL in the germline V gene. The CDR3 reads CASSQAGGVTGELFF. CDR3 coding DNA: TGCGCCAGCAGCCAGGCCGGTGGAGTAACCGGGGAGCTGTTTTTT.

The chain combines TRBV11-3 with TRBJ2-3; unclear D gene. Trimming removed 1 base at V and 2 bases at J, with 7 bases between. The CDR3 has 14 residues. Germline V gene lookup returns CDR1 SGHNT and CDR2 YENEEA. The CDR3 reads CASSLGALTDTQYF. The CDR3 DNA sequence: TGTGCCAGCAGCTTAGGAGCCCTCACAGATACGCAGTATTTT.

The genes are TRBV29-1 and TRBJ1-2; 8 bases match TRBD1. Germline assignment: CDR1 SQVTM and CDR2 ANQGSEA. The ends lost 5 bases at V and 7 bases at J; junction bases unmatched: 12. The CDR3 runs to 14 residues. Here the CDR3 reads CSVLRDRSLGGYTF. CDR3 sequence (DNA): TGCAGCGTTCTCCGGGACAGGTCCTTGGGTGGCTACACCTTC.